This T cell receptor (beta chain) came from a study of cytomegalovirus exposure and HLA in healthy donors. In the PCR, 60 Vbeta and 13 Jbeta primers were used. This table comes from immunoSEQ multiplex PCR, and its TCRdb copy is limited to in-frame clones, with some not included. With about 130,000 clones in the sample, the ten largest clones hold around 2.9%. Between the trimmed V and J ends, which lost 1 base and 8 bases, there was a span of 13 bases. Germline V gene data show CDR1 as SGHNT and CDR2 as YYREEE (reference sequence). The CDR3 runs to 14 residues. This receptor was identified in a man under 40 in good health and CMV-seronegative. What was sequenced was PBMCs. V is TRBV5-4 and J is TRBJ1-3, with D possibly TRBD1 on 5 matching bases. The CDR3 loop is CASSLKGVVDTIYF. DNA for the CDR3: TGTGCCAGCAGCTTGAAAGGGGTGGTGGACACCATATATTTT. Full variable domain (outside the CDR3, taken from reference TRBV5-4 and TRBJ1-3): ETGVTQSPTHLIKTRGQQVTLRCSSQSGHNTVSWYQQALGQGPQFIFQYYREEENGRGNFPPRFSGLQFPNYSSELNVNALELDDSALYLCASSLKGVVDTIYFGEGSWLTVV.